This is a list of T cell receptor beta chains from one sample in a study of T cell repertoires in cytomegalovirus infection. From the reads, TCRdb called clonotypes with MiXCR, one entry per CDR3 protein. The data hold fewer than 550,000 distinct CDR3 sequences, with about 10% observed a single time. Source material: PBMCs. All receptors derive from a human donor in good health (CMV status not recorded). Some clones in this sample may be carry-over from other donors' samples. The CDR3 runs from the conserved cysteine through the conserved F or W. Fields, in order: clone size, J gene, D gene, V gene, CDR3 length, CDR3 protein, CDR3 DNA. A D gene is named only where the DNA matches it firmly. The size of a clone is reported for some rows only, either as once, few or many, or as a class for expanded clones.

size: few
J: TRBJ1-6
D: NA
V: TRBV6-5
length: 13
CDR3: CASGRGHNSPLHF
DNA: TGTGCCAGCGGGAGGGGTCATAATTCACCCCTCCACTTT

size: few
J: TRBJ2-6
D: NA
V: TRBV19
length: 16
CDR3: CASSIGERSGANVLTF
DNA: TGTGCCAGTAGTATAGGGGAAAGATCTGGGGCCAACGTCCTGACTTTC

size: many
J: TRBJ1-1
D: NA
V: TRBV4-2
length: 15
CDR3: CASSQESGTNTEAFF
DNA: TGTGCCAGCAGCCAAGAGTCAGGGACTAACACTGAAGCTTTCTTT

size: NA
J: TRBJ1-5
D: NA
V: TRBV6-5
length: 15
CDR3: CASSSARGRNQPQHF
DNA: TGTGCCAGCAGTTCCGCGAGGGGACGCAATCAGCCCCAGCATTTT

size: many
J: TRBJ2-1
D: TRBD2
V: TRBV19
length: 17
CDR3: CASKSGVSGLAGAERFF
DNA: TGTGCCAGTAAATCGGGGGTGTCGGGACTAGCGGGAGCCGAGCGGTTCTTC

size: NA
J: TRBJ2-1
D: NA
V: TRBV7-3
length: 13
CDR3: CASSVTSTVEQFF
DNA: TGTGCCAGCAGCGTAACGTCTACCGTGGAGCAGTTCTTC

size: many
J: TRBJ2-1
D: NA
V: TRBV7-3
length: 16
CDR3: CASSLRGGSPYNEQFF
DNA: TGTGCCAGCAGCTTAAGAGGCGGGTCCCCGTACAATGAGCAGTTCTTC

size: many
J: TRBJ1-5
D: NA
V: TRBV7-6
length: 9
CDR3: CARDQPQHF
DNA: TGTGCCAGAGATCAGCCCCAGCATTTT

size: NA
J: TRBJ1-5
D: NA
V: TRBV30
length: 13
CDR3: CAWRSGNNQPQHF
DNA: TGTGCCTGGCGGTCAGGGAATAATCAGCCCCAGCATTTT

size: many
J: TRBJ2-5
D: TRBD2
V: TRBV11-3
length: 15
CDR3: CASSLTSGTQETQYF
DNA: TGTGCCAGCAGCTTGACTAGCGGGACTCAAGAGACCCAGTACTTC

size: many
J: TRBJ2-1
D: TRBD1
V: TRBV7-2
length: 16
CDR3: CASSLLQGNWYNEQFF
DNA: TGTGCCAGCAGCTTACTACAGGGGAATTGGTACAATGAGCAGTTCTTC

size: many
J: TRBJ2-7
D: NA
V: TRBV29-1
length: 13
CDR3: CSVLSSETYEQYF
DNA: TGCAGCGTTCTTTCTAGCGAGACCTACGAGCAGTACTTC

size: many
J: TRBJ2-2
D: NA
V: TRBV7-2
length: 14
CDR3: CASSGGTHTGELFF
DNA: TGTGCCAGCAGCGGGGGGACACACACCGGGGAGCTGTTTTTT

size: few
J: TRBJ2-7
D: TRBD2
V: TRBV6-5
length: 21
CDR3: CASSVMGFLEKAGGPGYEQYF
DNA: TGTGCCAGCTCAGTAATGGGATTTCTAGAAAAAGCGGGAGGGCCAGGGTACGAGCAGTACTTC

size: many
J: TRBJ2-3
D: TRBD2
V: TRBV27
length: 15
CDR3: CASSFGLAGGDTQYF
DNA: TGTGCCAGCAGTTTCGGACTAGCGGGCGGAGATACGCAGTATTTT

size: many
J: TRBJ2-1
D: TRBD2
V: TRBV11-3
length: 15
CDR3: CASSLGLSHYNEQFF
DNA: TGTGCCAGCAGCTTGGGACTATCCCACTACAATGAGCAGTTCTTC

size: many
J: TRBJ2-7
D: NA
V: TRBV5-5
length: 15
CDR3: CASSPPLTGRGEQYF
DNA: TGTGCCAGCAGCCCCCCTCTGACAGGTCGCGGCGAGCAGTACTTC

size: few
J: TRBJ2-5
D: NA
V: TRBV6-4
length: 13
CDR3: CASSEHLGETQYF
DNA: TGTGCCAGCAGTGAGCACCTGGGGGAGACCCAGTACTTC

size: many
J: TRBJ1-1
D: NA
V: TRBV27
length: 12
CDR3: CASSNPGSEAFF
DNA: TGTGCCAGCAGTAACCCGGGGTCTGAAGCTTTCTTT

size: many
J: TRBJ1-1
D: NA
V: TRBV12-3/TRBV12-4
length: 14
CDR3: CASSFPYRNTEAFF
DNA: TGTGCCAGCAGTTTCCCGTATAGGAACACTGAAGCTTTCTTT

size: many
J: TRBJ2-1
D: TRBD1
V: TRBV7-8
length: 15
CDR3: CASSPLQGPYNEQFF
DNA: TGTGCCAGCAGCCCTCTACAGGGGCCCTACAATGAGCAGTTCTTC

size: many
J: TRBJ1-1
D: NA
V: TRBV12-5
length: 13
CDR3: CASGLGHGAEAFF
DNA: TGTGCTAGTGGTTTGGGCCACGGAGCTGAAGCTTTCTTT

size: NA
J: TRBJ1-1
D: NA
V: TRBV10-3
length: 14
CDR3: CAISRLGQNTEAFF
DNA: TGTGCCATCAGTAGGCTGGGTCAGAACACTGAAGCTTTCTTT

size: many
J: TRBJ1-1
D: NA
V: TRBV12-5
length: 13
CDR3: CASGYVGGTEAFF
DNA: TGTGCTAGTGGTTATGTGGGGGGGACTGAAGCTTTCTTT

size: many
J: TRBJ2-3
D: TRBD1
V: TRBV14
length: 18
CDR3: CASSQTSLGHLTGDTQYF
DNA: TGTGCCAGCAGCCAAACCTCTCTTGGGCACCTGACAGGGGATACGCAGTATTTT

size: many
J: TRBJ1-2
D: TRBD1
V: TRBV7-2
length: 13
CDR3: CASSFGQAYGYTF
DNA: TGTGCCAGCAGCTTCGGACAGGCCTATGGCTACACCTTC

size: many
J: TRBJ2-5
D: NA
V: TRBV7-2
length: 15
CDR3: CASSLESGRVGTQYF
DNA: TGTGCCAGCAGCTTAGAATCGGGACGGGTCGGGACCCAGTACTTC

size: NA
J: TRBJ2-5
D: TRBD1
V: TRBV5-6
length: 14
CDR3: CATARQGGDETQYF
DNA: TGTGCCACGGCCCGACAGGGCGGCGACGAGACCCAGTACTTC

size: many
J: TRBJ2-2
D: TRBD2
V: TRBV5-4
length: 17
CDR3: CASSLLGLAGDTGELFF
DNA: TGTGCCAGCAGCTTATTGGGACTAGCGGGAGACACCGGGGAGCTGTTTTTT

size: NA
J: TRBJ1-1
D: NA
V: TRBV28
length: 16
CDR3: CASSNSPGVYLAEAFF
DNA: TGTGCCAGCAGTAACTCCCCAGGGGTTTATTTGGCTGAAGCTTTCTTT